These T cell receptor beta chains were read from a single sample in a study of blood T cell repertoires in COVID-19. The assay was immunoSEQ multiplex PCR, and TCRdb's table has in-frame clones only and misses some. The sample lists approximately 150,000 clones; approximately 80% were seen once. The specimen sequenced was peripheral blood. These receptors originate from a woman in her forties or fifties in a cohort sampled during active or convalescent COVID-19. The CDR3 runs from the conserved cysteine through the conserved F or W. D genes are given only for firm matches. The size entry is marked missing in some rows and otherwise reads once, few, many or a size class.

-	TRBV9	-	TRBJ2-3	CASSVGEVRTDTQYF	TGTGCCAGCAGCGTAGGAGAGGTACGGACAGATACGCAGTATTTT
-	TRBV18	-	TRBJ2-3	CASSGLSGRTDTQYF	TGTGCCAGCTCAGGGCTGTCAGGGCGCACAGATACGCAGTATTTT
-	TRBV5-6	once	TRBJ2-7	CASSLGYEQYF	TGTGCCAGCAGCCTAGGTTACGAGCAGTACTTC
-	TRBV10-3	-	TRBJ1-2	CAISEKAGNGYTF	TGTGCCATCAGTGAGAAGGCAGGTAATGGCTACACCTTC
TRBD1	TRBV7-9	-	TRBJ2-7	CASSLALAGGSYEQYF	TGTGCCAGCAGCTTAGCCCTGGCAGGGGGCAGTTACGAGCAGTACTTC
-	TRBV12-3/TRBV12-4	-	TRBJ1-2	CASSFGGSWGYTF	TGTGCCAGCAGTTTCGGGGGGAGTTGGGGCTACACCTTC
TRBD1	TRBV30	-	TRBJ1-1	CAWEQGVATEAFF	TGTGCCTGGGAACAGGGGGTAGCCACTGAAGCTTTCTTT
-	TRBV5-1	few	TRBJ2-3	CASSTVLRTDTQYF	TGCGCCAGCAGCACGGTTCTTAGAACAGATACGCAGTATTTT
-	TRBV30	-	TRBJ2-1	CAWSSVSGNEQFF	TGTGCCTGGAGTTCCGTCTCAGGCAATGAGCAGTTCTTC
-	TRBV6-5	-	TRBJ2-7	CASSYSISSYEQYF	TGTGCCAGCAGTTACTCTATTAGCTCCTACGAGCAGTACTTC
-	TRBV19	-	TRBJ1-5	CASSRSFSNQPQHF	TGTGCCAGTAGTAGGAGTTTTAGCAATCAGCCCCAGCATTTT
-	TRBV30	-	TRBJ1-5	CAWSVQYQPQHF	TGTGCCTGGAGTGTACAGTATCAGCCCCAGCATTTT
TRBD2	TRBV9	-	TRBJ2-2	CASSERLAGGLLNTGELFF	TGTGCCAGCAGCGAAAGACTAGCGGGGGGGCTTCTGAACACCGGGGAGCTGTTTTTT